This TCR beta chain was recovered during a study of CD4 T cells in relation to SARS-CoV-2 and coronaviruses. The study, taken as a whole, reports: Roughly 65% of donors had memory CD4+ clonotypes crossrecognizing SARS-CoV-2 and common cold coronavirus spike. Each donor contributed either pre-pandemic or post-infection samples, not both.

Notes on this clone: Antigen unknown.

Deep TCR-beta sequencing used DNA from uncultured naive and memory CD4+ T cells. Generated by immunoSEQ multiplex PCR, the TCRdb table keeps only in-frame clones and is missing some. In the table there are roughly 61,000 clones, roughly 90% of which are singletons. This CDR3 is built from 21 residues. Germline V CDR1 and CDR2: MDHEN, SYDVKM. Trimming took 6 bases from V and 5 from J, leaving 37 bases between them. Unexposed donor CD4+ T cells date from 2011-2018, before the COVID-19 pandemic. Naive and memory CD4+ T cells were separated from cryopreserved PBMCs. Sequences were obtained from memory CD4+ T cells from PBMCs. V usage is TRBV28 and J usage is TRBJ2-5; possible D gene TRBD2, 5 bases. This receptor was taken from a human donor in good health. This chain's CDR3 is CASRVRVLGRSGGPISETQYF. CDR3 DNA: TGTGCCAGCAGGGTACGGGTACTAGGGCGGTCAGGTGGTCCCATCTCGGAGACCCAGTACTTC.